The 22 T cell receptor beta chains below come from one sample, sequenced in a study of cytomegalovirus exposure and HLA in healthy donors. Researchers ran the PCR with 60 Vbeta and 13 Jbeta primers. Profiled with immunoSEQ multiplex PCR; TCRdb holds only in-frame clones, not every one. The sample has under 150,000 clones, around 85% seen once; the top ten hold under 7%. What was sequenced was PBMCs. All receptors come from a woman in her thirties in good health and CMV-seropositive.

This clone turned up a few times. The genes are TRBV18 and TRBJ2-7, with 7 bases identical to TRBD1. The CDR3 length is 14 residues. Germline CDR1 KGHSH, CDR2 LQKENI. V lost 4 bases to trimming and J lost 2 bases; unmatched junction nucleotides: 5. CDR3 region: CASSLLGQAYEQYF. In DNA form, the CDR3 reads TGTGCCAGCTCACTCTTAGGACAGGCCTACGAGCAGTACTTC.

CDR3 DNA: TGTGCCTGGAGCGATGGGACAGGGCTTGGTGCTTTCTTT. The encoded protein is CAWSDGTGLGAFF. The chain couples TRBV30 to TRBJ1-1; 9 bases fit TRBD1. V was pared by 3 bases and J by 11 bases, with 10 bases of the junction left unmatched. CDR3 length: 13 residues. The germline CDR1 and CDR2 sequences are GTSNPN and SVGIG (reference sequence).

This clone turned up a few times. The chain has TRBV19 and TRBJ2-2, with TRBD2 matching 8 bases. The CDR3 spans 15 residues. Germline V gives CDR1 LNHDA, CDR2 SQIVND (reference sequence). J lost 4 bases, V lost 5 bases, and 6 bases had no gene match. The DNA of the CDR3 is TGTGCCAGTAGTGTTTTAGCGGGACTCACCGGGGAGCTGTTTTTT. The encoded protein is CASSVLAGLTGELFF. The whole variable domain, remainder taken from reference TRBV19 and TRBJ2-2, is DGGITQSPKYLFRKEGQNVTLSCEQNLNHDAMYWYRQDPGQGLRLIYYSQIVNDFQKGDIAEGYSVSREKKESFPLTVTSAQKNPTAFYLCASSVLAGLTGELFFGEGSRLTVL.

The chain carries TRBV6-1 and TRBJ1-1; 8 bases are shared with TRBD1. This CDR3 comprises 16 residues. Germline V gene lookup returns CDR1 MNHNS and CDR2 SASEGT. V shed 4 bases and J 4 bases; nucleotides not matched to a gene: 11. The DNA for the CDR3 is TGTGCCAGCAGTGGCACCATCAGGGGGCTTGTCACTGAAGCTTTCTTT. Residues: CASSGTIRGLVTEAFF.

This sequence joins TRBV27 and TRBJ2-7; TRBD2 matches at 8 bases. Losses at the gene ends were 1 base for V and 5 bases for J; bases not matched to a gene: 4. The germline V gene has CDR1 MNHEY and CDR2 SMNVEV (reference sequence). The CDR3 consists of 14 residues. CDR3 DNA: TGTGCCAGCAGTTTATTCGGGGGGGTAGACGAGCAGTACTTC. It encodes CASSLFGGVDEQYF.

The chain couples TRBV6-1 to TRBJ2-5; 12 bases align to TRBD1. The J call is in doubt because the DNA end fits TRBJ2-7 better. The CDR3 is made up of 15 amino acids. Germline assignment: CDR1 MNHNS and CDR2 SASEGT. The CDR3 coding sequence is TGTGCCAGCAGTGGCCAAGGGACAGGGGGCAACGAGCAGTACTTC. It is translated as CASSGQGTGGNEQYF.

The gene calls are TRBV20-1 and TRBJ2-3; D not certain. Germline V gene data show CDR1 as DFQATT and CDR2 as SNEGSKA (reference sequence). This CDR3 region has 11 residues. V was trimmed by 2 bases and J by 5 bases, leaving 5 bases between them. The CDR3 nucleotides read TGCAGTGCTAGAATCGGAGATACGCAGTATTTT. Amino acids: CSARIGDTQYF.

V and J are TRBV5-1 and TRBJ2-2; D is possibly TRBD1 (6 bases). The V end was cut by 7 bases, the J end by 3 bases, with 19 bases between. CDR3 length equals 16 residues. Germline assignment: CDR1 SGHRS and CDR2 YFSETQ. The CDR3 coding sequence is TGCGCCAGCGGACCCCAGGGGTTCGCGGACACCGGGGAGCTGTTTTTT. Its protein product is CASGPQGFADTGELFF.

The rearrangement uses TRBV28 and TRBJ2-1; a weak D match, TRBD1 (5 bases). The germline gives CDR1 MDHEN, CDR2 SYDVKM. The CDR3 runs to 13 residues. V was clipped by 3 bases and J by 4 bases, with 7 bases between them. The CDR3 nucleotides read TGTGCCAGCAGTTTGACAGTTTACAATGAGCAGTTCTTC. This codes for CASSLTVYNEQFF.

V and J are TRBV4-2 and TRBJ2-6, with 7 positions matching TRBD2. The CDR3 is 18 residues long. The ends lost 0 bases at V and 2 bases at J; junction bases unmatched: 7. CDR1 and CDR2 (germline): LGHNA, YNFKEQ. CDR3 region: CASSQDGSGGAGANVLTF. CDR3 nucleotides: TGTGCCAGCAGCCAAGATGGTTCTGGGGGGGCTGGGGCCAACGTCCTGACTTTC.

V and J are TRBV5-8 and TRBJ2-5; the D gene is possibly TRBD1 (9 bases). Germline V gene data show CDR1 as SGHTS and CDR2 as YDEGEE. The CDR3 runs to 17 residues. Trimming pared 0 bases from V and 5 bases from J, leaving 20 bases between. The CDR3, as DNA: TGTGCCAGCAGCTTGGTAGCGGGGACAGGGCTTGGCGAGACCCAGTACTTC. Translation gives CASSLVAGTGLGETQYF.

CDR3 in amino acids: CASSFSGTANTEAFF. CDR3 nucleotide sequence: TGTGCCAGTAGTTTCTCAGGGACAGCGAACACTGAAGCTTTCTTT. The genes are TRBV19 and TRBJ1-1, with TRBD1 identical over 7 bases. CDR3 size: 15 residues. Germline-derived CDR1 and CDR2 are LNHDA and SQIVND (reference sequence). J gave up 1 base and V 5 bases, and 7 bases lay outside the gene matches.

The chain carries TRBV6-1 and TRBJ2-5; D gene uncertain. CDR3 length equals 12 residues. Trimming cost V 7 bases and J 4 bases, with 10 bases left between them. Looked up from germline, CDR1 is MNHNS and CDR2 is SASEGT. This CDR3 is CASKFGPETQYF. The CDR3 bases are TGTGCCAGCAAATTTGGCCCAGAGACCCAGTACTTC.

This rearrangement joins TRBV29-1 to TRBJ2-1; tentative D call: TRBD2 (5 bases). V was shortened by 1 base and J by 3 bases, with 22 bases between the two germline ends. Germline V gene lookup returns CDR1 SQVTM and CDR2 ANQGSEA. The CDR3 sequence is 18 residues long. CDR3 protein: CSVEVGEGWTYFYNEQFF. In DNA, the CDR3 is TGCAGCGTTGAAGTCGGGGAAGGTTGGACGTACTTCTACAATGAGCAGTTCTTC.

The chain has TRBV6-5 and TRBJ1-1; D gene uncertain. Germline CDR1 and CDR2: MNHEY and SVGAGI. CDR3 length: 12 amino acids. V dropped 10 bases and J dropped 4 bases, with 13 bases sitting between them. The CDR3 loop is CATSPTGTEAFF. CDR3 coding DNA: TGTGCCACCTCACCAACGGGCACTGAAGCTTTCTTT.

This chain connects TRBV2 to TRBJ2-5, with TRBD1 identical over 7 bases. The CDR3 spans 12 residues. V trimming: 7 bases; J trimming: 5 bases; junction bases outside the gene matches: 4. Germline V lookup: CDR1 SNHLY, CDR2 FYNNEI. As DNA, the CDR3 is TGTGCCAGCAAGACAGGGAGTGAGACCCAGTACTTC. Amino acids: CASKTGSETQYF.

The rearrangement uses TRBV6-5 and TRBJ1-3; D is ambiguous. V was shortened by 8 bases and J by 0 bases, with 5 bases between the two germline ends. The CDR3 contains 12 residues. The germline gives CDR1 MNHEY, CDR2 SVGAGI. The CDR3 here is CASLSSGNTIYF. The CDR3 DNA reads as TGTGCCAGCTTATCCTCTGGAAACACCATATATTTT.

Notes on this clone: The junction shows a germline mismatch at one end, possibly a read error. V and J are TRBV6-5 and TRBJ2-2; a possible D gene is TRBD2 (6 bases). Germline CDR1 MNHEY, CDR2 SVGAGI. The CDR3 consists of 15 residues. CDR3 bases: TGTGCCAGCAGTTATGGCCTTACCCCGACCGGGGGGCTGTTTTTT. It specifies CASSYGLTPTGGLFF.

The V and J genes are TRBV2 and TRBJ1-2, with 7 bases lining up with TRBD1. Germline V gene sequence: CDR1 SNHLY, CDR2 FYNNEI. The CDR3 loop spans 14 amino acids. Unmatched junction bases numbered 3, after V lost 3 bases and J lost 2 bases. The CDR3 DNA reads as TGTGCCAGCAGTGAGACAGGGCAAAACTATGGCTACACCTTC. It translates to CASSETGQNYGYTF.

The CDR3 reads CASSHPPISKTRYSNQPQHF. DNA for the CDR3: TGCGCCAGCAGCCACCCACCCATCTCCAAGACACGTTATAGCAATCAGCCCCAGCATTTT. The chain employs TRBV4-1 and TRBJ1-5; D remains unclear. The CDR3 spans 20 residues. In germline, CDR1 is MGHRA, CDR2 YSYEKL. V lost 3 bases to trimming and J lost 0 bases, with 24 bases between them.

The CDR3 is CAEDGTGIGNYGYTF. The CDR3 nucleotides are TGTGCCGAAGACGGGACAGGGATTGGGAACTATGGCTACACCTTC. The gene calls are TRBV30 and TRBJ1-2; 9 bases are a match to TRBD1. The germline V gene has CDR1 GTSNPN and CDR2 SVGIG (reference sequence). With V trimmed by 8 bases and J by 2 bases, 12 bases remained unmatched. CDR3 length: 15 residues.

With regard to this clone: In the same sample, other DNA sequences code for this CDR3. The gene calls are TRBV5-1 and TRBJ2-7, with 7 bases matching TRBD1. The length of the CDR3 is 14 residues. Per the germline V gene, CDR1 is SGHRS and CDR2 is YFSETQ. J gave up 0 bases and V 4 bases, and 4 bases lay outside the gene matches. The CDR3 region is CASSPGQSSYEQYF. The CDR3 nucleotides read TGCGCCAGCAGCCCGGGACAGTCCTCCTACGAGCAGTACTTC.